One and the same sample provided the 21 T cell receptor beta chains below, sequenced in a study of cytomegalovirus exposure and HLA in healthy donors. Primers included in the PCR were 60 Vbeta and 13 Jbeta primers. TCRdb's copy holds only in-frame clones and misses some; the assay was immunoSEQ multiplex PCR. This table has under 100,000 clones, 76% appearing once. Sequencing input: PBMCs. These receptors were collected from a middle-aged man in good health and CMV-seronegative.

The rearrangement links TRBV4-2 to TRBJ2-2, with 8 bases that match TRBD2. The CDR3 has 16 residues. Germline loops: CDR1 LGHNA, CDR2 YNFKEQ. V lost 2 bases, J lost 1 base, and 3 bases stayed unmatched. DNA for the CDR3: TGTGCCAGCAGCCAATCTCTAGCGGGGAACACCGGGGAGCTGTTTTTT. As protein: CASSQSLAGNTGELFF.

V and J are TRBV27 and TRBJ2-5; TRBD1 matches 8 bases. This CDR3 comprises 15 residues. CDR1 MNHEY and CDR2 SMNVEV come from the germline V gene (reference sequence). Trimming at V came to 4 bases and at J to 4 bases, leaving 8 bases not matched to a gene. The CDR3 loop is CASSSSGGITETQYF. Written as DNA, the CDR3 is TGTGCCAGCAGTTCCTCAGGGGGCATTACAGAGACCCAGTACTTC.

This chain joins TRBV5-4 and TRBJ2-1, with D possibly being TRBD2 (7 bases). Germline CDR1 reads SGHNT; CDR2 reads YYREEE (reference sequence). The V gene lost 6 bases and the J gene lost 7 bases, with 20 bases spanning the gap. CDR3 size: 15 residues. In nucleotides, the CDR3 is TGTGCCAGCAAGGCCGGTCTAGGGGGGGGGAATGAGCAGTTCTTC. It specifies CASKAGLGGGNEQFF.

This rearrangement joins TRBV29-1 to TRBJ1-1; D gene ambiguous. V was clipped by 7 bases and J by 0 bases, with 12 bases between them. CDR1 is SQVTM and CDR2 is ANQGSEA in the germline V gene. This CDR3 contains 13 residues. DNA of the CDR3: TGCAGCGCAGGAACTCATATGAACACTGAAGCTTTCTTT. Translated, it gives CSAGTHMNTEAFF.

The chain combines TRBV5-1 with TRBJ2-3; 11 bases fit TRBD2. The CDR3 loop spans 17 amino acids. The germline gives CDR1 SGHRS, CDR2 YFSETQ. J was trimmed by 2 bases and V by 4 bases; bases with no gene match: 9. The CDR3 DNA reads TGCGCCAGCAGCCCCCGACTAGCGGGGACCTACACAGATACGCAGTATTTT. Residues: CASSPRLAGTYTDTQYF.

The chain joins TRBV25-1 to TRBJ1-2; D is perhaps TRBD1 (6 bases). Germline CDR1 and CDR2: MGHDK and SYGVNS. Trimming pared 0 bases from V and 1 base from J, leaving 9 bases between. The CDR3 extends over 15 amino acids. Here the CDR3 reads CASSEYRGGNYGYTF. As DNA, the CDR3 is TGTGCCAGCAGTGAATACAGGGGCGGTAACTATGGCTACACCTTC.

The genes are TRBV9 and TRBJ2-2; possible D gene TRBD1, 6 bases. Trimming removed 4 bases from V and 3 bases from J, with 13 bases in between. Germline V lookup: CDR1 SGDLS, CDR2 YYNGEE. The CDR3 runs 15 residues. The CDR3 DNA reads as TGTGCCAGCAGCCCACAGGGTAGTTACACCGGGGAGCTGTTTTTT. This translates into CASSPQGSYTGELFF.

The chain joins TRBV7-6 to TRBJ1-5; D gene uncertain. The CDR3 is 19 residues long. The V and J ends lost 1 base and 0 bases respectively, with 19 bases between them. The germline CDR1 and CDR2 sequences are SGHVS and FNYEAQ. CDR3 sequence reads: CASSLDAGREEYSNQPQHF. The CDR3 coding sequence is TGTGCCAGCAGCTTAGACGCAGGCCGGGAAGAGTATAGCAATCAGCCCCAGCATTTT.

The chain combines TRBV5-1 with TRBJ1-1; TRBD1 agrees at 8 bases. V shed 4 bases, J shed 1 base, and the junction held 6 bases outside the gene matches. This CDR3 is 15 amino acids long. CDR1 and CDR2 from the germline V gene are SGHRS and YFSETQ. CDR3: CASSGGQGWNTEAFF. In DNA, the CDR3 is TGCGCCAGCAGCGGCGGACAGGGTTGGAACACTGAAGCTTTCTTT.

This clone was seen a handful of times. J is TRBJ2-5 and V is TRBV2; 10 positions match TRBD1. Germline CDR1 SNHLY, CDR2 FYNNEI. The CDR3 extends over 14 amino acids. Trimming removed 6 bases from V and 3 bases from J; junction bases left unmatched: 4. Here the CDR3 DNA reads TGTGCCAGCAGCACGGACAGGGGGGAAGAGACCCAGTACTTC. This translates into CASSTDRGEETQYF.

This clone came up once. This rearrangement joins TRBV18 to TRBJ2-2; D call uncertain. Trimming removed 1 base at V and 7 bases at J, with 10 bases between. The CDR3 has 14 residues. Germline V gene data show CDR1 as KGHSH and CDR2 as LQKENI. CDR3 nucleotide sequence: TGTGCCAGCTCACCACTAGCAGTGGGCGGGGAGCTGTTTTTT. Its translation is CASSPLAVGGELFF. Variable domain in full (rest from reference TRBV18 and TRBJ2-2): NAGVMQNPRHLVRRRGQEARLRCSPMKGHSHVYWYRQLPEEGLKFMVYLQKENIIDESGMPKERFSAEFPKEGPSILRIQQVVRGDSAAYFCASSPLAVGGELFFGEGSRLTVL.

This clone has a single count. The chain combines TRBV19 with TRBJ2-1, with D tentatively TRBD1 (6 bases). CDR1 LNHDA and CDR2 SQIVND come from the germline V gene (reference sequence). With 3 bases removed from V and 0 bases from J, the gap between germline ends came to 12 bases. The length of the CDR3 is 16 residues. The CDR3 nucleotides read TGTGCCAGTAGTATCAGGGGATTAAGCTCCTACAATGAGCAGTTCTTC. It specifies CASSIRGLSSYNEQFF.

CDR3: CASSLQGVGGAFF. CDR3 coding DNA: TGTGCCAGCAGCCTTCAGGGGGTAGGGGGAGCTTTCTTT. The chain is built from TRBV7-2 and TRBJ1-1; 7 bases match TRBD1. The CDR3 extends over 13 amino acids. The germline gives CDR1 SGHTA, CDR2 FQGNSA. The junction had 10 bases not matched to a gene; V was cut back by 5 bases and J by 10 bases. Together with reference TRBV7-2 and TRBJ1-1, the CDR3 gives the full variable domain: GAGVSQSPSNKVTEKGKDVELRCDPISGHTALYWYRQSLGQGLEFLIYFQGNSAPDKSGLPSDRFSAERTGGSVSTLTIQRTQQEDSAVYLCASSLQGVGGAFFGQGTRLTVV.

J is TRBJ2-2 and V is TRBV30, with 9 nucleotides matching TRBD2. This CDR3 comprises 14 residues. Germline V CDR1 and CDR2: GTSNPN, SVGIG (reference sequence). V lost 5 bases to trimming and J lost 7 bases; unmatched junction nucleotides: 8. The CDR3 sequence is CAWAGGQVIGELFF. CDR3 in DNA: TGTGCCTGGGCGGGGGGGCAGGTCATCGGGGAGCTGTTTTTT. Full variable domain (rest looked up from reference TRBV30 and TRBJ2-2): SQTIHQWPATLVQPVGSPLSLECTVEGTSNPNLYWYRQAAGRGLQLLFYSVGIGQISSEVPQNLSASRPQDRQFILSSKKLLLSDSGFYLCAWAGGQVIGELFFGEGSRLTVL.

The chain uses TRBV28 and TRBJ2-2; 11 bases map to TRBD2. V was clipped by 6 bases and J by 5 bases; unmatched bases: 11. The CDR3 length is 17 residues. The germline gives CDR1 MDHEN, CDR2 SYDVKM. The DNA of the CDR3 is TGTGCCAGCAGCGGGTTTAGCGGGGGGGCAAATACCGGGGAGCTGTTTTTT. Its translation is CASSGFSGGANTGELFF.

The chain carries TRBV7-2 and TRBJ2-7; tentatively, D is TRBD2 (5 bases). CDR3 length: 16 amino acids. The germline V and J ends were trimmed by 4 bases and 1 base, with 17 bases remaining between them. Per the germline V gene, CDR1 is SGHTA and CDR2 is FQGNSA. The chain's CDR3 is CASSYTTGIPSYEQYF. CDR3 in DNA: TGTGCCAGCAGCTACACCACGGGGATACCTTCCTACGAGCAGTACTTC.

This clone was counted between two and nine times. CDR3 region: CASSEGDSSYEQYF. In DNA form, the CDR3 reads TGTGCCAGCAGTGAAGGGGACAGCTCCTACGAGCAGTACTTC. This rearrangement joins TRBV6-1 to TRBJ2-7; 7 nucleotides agree with TRBD1. CDR1 is MNHNS and CDR2 is SASEGT in the germline V gene. V shed 1 base and J 0 bases; nucleotides not matched to a gene: 0. The CDR3 sequence is 14 residues long.

The CDR3 DNA follows: TGCGCCAGCAGCAGGGACAGGGAGGGTGAGCAGTTCTTC. This gives the protein CASSRDREGEQFF. The gene calls are TRBV5-1 and TRBJ2-1; 9 bases are shared with TRBD1. Looked up from germline, CDR1 is SGHRS and CDR2 is YFSETQ. V lost 4 bases and J lost 9; bases outside the gene matches: 5. This CDR3 has 13 amino acids.

This clone was picked up one time. J is TRBJ1-4 and V is TRBV7-3, with a tentative D call TRBD1 (6 bases). Germline V gene lookup returns CDR1 SGHTA and CDR2 FQGTGA. This CDR3 spans 15 amino acids. V was pared by 4 bases and J by 5 bases, with 14 bases between. DNA for the CDR3: TGTGCCAGCAGCTCCCAGGGAGGGGGGAATGAAAAACTGTTTTTT. This encodes CASSSQGGGNEKLFF. The full variable domain, rest sourced from reference TRBV7-3 and TRBJ1-4, is GAGVSQTPSNKVTEKGKYVELRCDPISGHTALYWYRQSLGQGPEFLIYFQGTGAADDSGLPNDRFFAVRPEGSVSTLKIQRTERGDSAVYLCASSSQGGGNEKLFFGSGTQLSVL.

The sample holds one count of this clone. The chain carries TRBV11-1 and TRBJ1-4; 7 bases align to TRBD1. J lost 8 bases, V lost 3 bases, and 6 bases had no gene match. This CDR3 contains 14 residues. Germline loops: CDR1 SGHAT, CDR2 FQDESV (reference sequence). CDR3 sequence: CASSFGQVGEKLFF. The CDR3 DNA sequence: TGTGCCAGCAGCTTCGGACAGGTCGGGGAAAAACTGTTTTTT.

The genes are TRBV7-2 and TRBJ1-2; 7 positions match TRBD1. The V segment lost 4 bases and the J segment 1 base; nucleotides outside the gene matches: 3. The CDR3 has 14 amino acids. CDR1 is SGHTA, CDR2 FQGNSA, per germline. Here the CDR3 reads CASSSGGGNYGYTF. The CDR3 DNA reads as TGTGCCAGCAGCTCAGGGGGAGGTAACTATGGCTACACCTTC.